This entry describes one TCR beta chain. Its antigen target is currently unknown. No clone much larger than this one lies a single base away; base qualities are absent. These data are taken from a study of blood T cell repertoires in COVID-19 (dated by TCRdb to 2019 to 2021). Background on the whole study: The collaborator samples originated in the United States, Italy and Spain and spanned the acute and convalescent phases of COVID-19. A freely available public database, intended as a resource for researchers studying the immune response to SARS-CoV-2, is where the repertoires were released. Samples were obtained from the ongoing ImmuneRACE study (first 160 participants) and from 1,200 or so subjects provided by 6 global collaborators. Nearly every sample came with metadata listing a de-identified subject ID, COVID-19 status, age in years and sex. The prospective study material was composed of cDNA or gDNA derived from T cells, B-cell-depleted T cells, or PBMCs. Where HLA class I and class II types were available, the types were taken from metadata supplied by the sample provider, not from assay-based typing. The dataset comprised deeply sampled blood TCRbeta repertoires from subjects exposed to, actively infected with, or recovered from COVID-19.

Summary of the overall study and its limitations: The quantity of clinical and demographic metadata differed by source and by participant and was supplied without curation.

The immunoSEQ Assay, a bias-controlled multiplex PCR, was used to amplify TCRbeta CDR3 regions from genomic DNA. In the authors' own workflow: The number of nucleated cells in each sample was estimated by amplification of reference gene primers within the assay. Sequence reads were collapsed and filtered to measure the absolute abundance of every unique TCRbeta CDR3 rearrangement. For each sample, productive Simpson clonality was calculated as the square root of Simpson's diversity index over productive rearrangements. TCRdb's version of the immuneACCESS table is confined to in-frame rearrangements and falls short of the full clone set. An unresolved V gene accounts for under half of the shortfall where checked; the remainder is of unknown origin. V, J and clone size reflect that table, while D and trimming were determined from the DNA. The sample data list a few hundred thousand clones, and 70% to 90% of these were observed just once. The ten most abundant clones make up 1.8% of the sample.

The germline V end is reduced by 5 bases and the J end by 10 bases; junction bases left unmatched: 4. The CDR3 measures 11 amino acids from cysteine to phenylalanine. The read is trimmed to its CDR3 DNA, 33 bases read in frame from base 1. The germline V gene (reference sequence) supplies CDR1 LNHDA and CDR2 SQIVND. Participants in the prospective study were aged roughly 18 to 90 years, lived in over 20 United States geographic areas, and enrolled through a virtual design. Cohort assignment in the prospective study relied on participant-reported clinical history from a screening survey and a study questionnaire. Recovered participants in ImmuneRACE Cohort 3 were defined by two consecutive negative NP/OP PCR tests, clearance by a healthcare professional, or resolution of symptoms. Each participant in the prospective study had whole blood, serum and a nasopharyngeal or oropharyngeal swab collected by mobile phlebotomists. Over a 2-month period, participants in the prospective study had the option of providing additional blood draws and questionnaires. Before DNA extraction, blood samples from the prospective study were shipped at room temperature or frozen.

The sample comprised PBMCs or T cells enriched from blood (not recorded which). The chain is encoded by TRBV19 joined to TRBJ1-2, and 7 bases in between align with TRBD1. This clonotype originated in a woman aged 40 to 55 who had recovered from COVID-19. The DNA reads TGTGCCAGTAGTCGACAGGGAGCCTACACCTTC. This encodes CASSRQGAYTF. The full variable domain, with segments outside the CDR3 supplied by the reference TRBV19 and TRBJ1-2 proteins, appears as DGGITQSPKYLFRKEGQNVTLSCEQNLNHDAMYWYRQDPGQGLRLIYYSQIVNDFQKGDIAEGYSVSREKKESFPLTVTSAQKNPTAFYLCASSRQGAYTFGSGTRLTVV.